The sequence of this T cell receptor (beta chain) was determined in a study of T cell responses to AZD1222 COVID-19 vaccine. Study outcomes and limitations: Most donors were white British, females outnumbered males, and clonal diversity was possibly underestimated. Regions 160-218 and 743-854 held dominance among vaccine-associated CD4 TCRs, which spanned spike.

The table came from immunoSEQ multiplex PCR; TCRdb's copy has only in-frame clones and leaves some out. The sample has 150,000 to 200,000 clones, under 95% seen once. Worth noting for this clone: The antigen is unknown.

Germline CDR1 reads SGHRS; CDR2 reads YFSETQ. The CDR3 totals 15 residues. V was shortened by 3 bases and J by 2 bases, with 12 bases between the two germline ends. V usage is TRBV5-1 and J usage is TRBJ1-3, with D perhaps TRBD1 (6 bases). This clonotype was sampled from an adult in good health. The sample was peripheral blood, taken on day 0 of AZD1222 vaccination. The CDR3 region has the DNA TGCGCCAGCAGCTCAACGGGGGGCGCTGGAAACACCATATATTTT. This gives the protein CASSSTGGAGNTIYF.